This T cell receptor beta chain was identified in a study of shared clonotypes between healthy human individuals. Study in general: Researchers drew samples from a couple of women and a few men aged 18 to 49. Study-wide results and caveats: On the whole, naive subsets had larger estimated richness than memory subsets had. Among non-shared clonotypes, generation probabilities were lower than among those shared by all four donors.

Note on this clone: Its cognate antigen is unknown.

Germline trimming cut 5 bases from V and 5 bases from J; bases unmatched to any gene: 11. The CDR3 has 15 residues. In germline, CDR1 is SGHNT, CDR2 YYREEE (reference sequence). Using immunoSEQ multiplex PCR, the repertoire was profiled, and TCRdb retains in-frame clones only, with some absent. This sample carries about 2.3 million clones, around 93% of them seen once, and the ten largest clones take more than 0.35%. The rearrangement uses TRBV5-4 and TRBJ1-1, with 8 bases fitting TRBD1. This clonotype was obtained from a man between 18 and 35 years old in good health. Some clones in this sample may be carry-over from other donors' samples. The material sequenced was naive CD4+ T cells from PBMCs. Subset defined: CD45RA+ positively selected. CDR3 in amino acids: CASRSDRERITEAFF. The CDR3 nucleotides read TGTGCCAGCAGATCGGACAGGGAGAGGATAACTGAAGCTTTCTTT.